This T cell receptor (delta chain) was captured by sequencing in a study of gammadelta T cells in human blood. The junction had 12 bases not matched to a gene; V was cut back by 1 base and J by 2 bases. This CDR3 region has 18 residues. Germline CDR1 reads TSWWSYY; CDR2 reads QGS. This clone showed up just a few times. A much larger clone lies one base from this, so it may be a read error. TCRdb called clones from the RT-PCR reads again using CATT. The profile covers under 1,500 delta-chain clones, with around 10% appearing a single time and under 7.5% taken by the ten largest. This chain uses TRDV1 with TRDJ1, with 8 bases identical to TRDD3. No J segment appears in TCRdb, so it was assigned here by matching the sequence to germline. The receptor was isolated from a human donor. Sequencing was done on a sample of non-Vgamma9Vdelta2 gamma-delta T cells from infant blood. CDR3 loop: CALGERNLGDPGTDKLIF. CDR3 DNA: TGTGCTCTTGGGGAACGGAACCTGGGGGACCCCGGAACCGATAAACTCATCTTT.